This TCR beta chain was sequenced during a study of T cells in Graves' hyperthyroidism and ophthalmopathy. General study points: Ophthalmopathy could be told apart from stable hyperthyroidism with a 13 V-J model. Blood also showed most of the thyroid clonotypes that were expanded above 0.001. Before onset, by a median of approximately 5.9 months, the model predicted ophthalmopathy.

Per the germline V gene, CDR1 is SGHRS and CDR2 is YFSETQ. V was pared by 5 bases and J by 4 bases, with 18 bases between. The CDR3 is 15 residues long. Patients showing uncontrolled infection, other autoimmune disease, pregnancy or lactation were ineligible. As concerns this clonotype: Its antigen is still unknown.

TCR beta CDR3 sequences were amplified from RNA transcripts. Primed by the HTBI set, a first-round RT-PCR was run on the TCR CDR3. Each CDR3 protein is one row after TCRdb ran MiXCR on the multiplex PCR reads. The top ten clones hold over 15% of a sample with a few hundred thousand distinct CDR3 sequences, 46% of them seen once. The TCR sequence derives from an adult woman with Graves' disease, either hyperthyroidism or ophthalmopathy (not recorded which). What was sequenced was peripheral blood or thyroid tissue (not recorded which). The J gene is TRBJ1-1, the V gene TRBV5-1; possibly TRBD1 for D (5 bases). CDR3: CASSPQEGRSTEAFF. Here the CDR3 DNA reads TGCGCCAGCAGTCCTCAAGAGGGGAGAAGCACTGAAGCTTTCTTT.